A single sample is the source of the 13 T cell receptor beta chains below, sequenced in a study of shared clonotypes between healthy human individuals. Sequencing used immunoSEQ multiplex PCR; TCRdb keeps in-frame clones, though not all of them. This table has about 580,000 clones, roughly 98% appearing once. Terminally differentiated effector memory CD45RA+ cells were left out of the naive CD8 fraction, which was CD45RO-negative and positively selected for CCR7. The sequencing sample was made of naive CD8+ T cells sorted from blood. These receptors came from a young man in good health.

This rearrangement joins TRBV10-3 to TRBJ1-5; D unresolved. The germline CDR1 and CDR2 sequences are ENHRY and SYGVKD. This CDR3 spans 15 amino acids. V was clipped by 3 bases and J by 0 bases, with 9 bases between them. CDR3 bases: TGTGCCATCAGTGATGGTCAATCTAGCAATCAGCCCCAGCATTTT. Its translation: CAISDGQSSNQPQHF.

The chain joins TRBV7-8 to TRBJ2-1; maybe TRBD1 (6 bases). This CDR3 is 14 amino acids long. V was cut by 5 bases and J by 1 base, with 9 bases left in between. Germline V gene data show CDR1 as SGHVS and CDR2 as FQNEAQ. The CDR3 nucleotides read TGTGCCAGCAGCCGCCAGGGGTCCTACAATGAGCAGTTCTTC. Its protein product is CASSRQGSYNEQFF.

V and J are TRBV10-3 and TRBJ2-5, with 8 nucleotides matching TRBD2. Germline lookup yields CDR1 ENHRY and CDR2 SYGVKD. The CDR3 spans 14 residues. Losses at the gene ends were 6 bases for V and 5 bases for J; bases not matched to a gene: 8. Here the CDR3 reads CAISPAGVDETQYF. The CDR3 DNA is TGTGCCATCAGCCCAGCGGGAGTAGATGAGACCCAGTACTTC.

V gene TRBV18 combines with J gene TRBJ2-7; 9 positions match TRBD1. CDR1 and CDR2 (germline): KGHSH, LQKENI. CDR3 length: 16 amino acids. J lost 0 bases, V lost 1 base, and 4 bases had no gene match. The CDR3 DNA follows: TGTGCCAGCTCACCACGGACAGGGGAGAGCTCCTACGAGCAGTACTTC. Amino acids: CASSPRTGESSYEQYF. The whole variable domain, filled in from reference TRBV18 and TRBJ2-7, reads NAGVMQNPRHLVRRRGQEARLRCSPMKGHSHVYWYRQLPEEGLKFMVYLQKENIIDESGMPKERFSAEFPKEGPSILRIQQVVRGDSAAYFCASSPRTGESSYEQYFGPGTRLTVT.

The chain couples TRBV29-1 to TRBJ2-7; the D is unclear. The CDR3 sequence is 12 residues long. The V end was cut by 5 bases, the J end by 4 bases, with 12 bases between. Germline V lookup: CDR1 SQVTM, CDR2 ANQGSEA. CDR3 sequence reads: CSVSSRGYEQYF. CDR3 nucleotide sequence: TGCAGCGTTTCATCAAGAGGATACGAGCAGTACTTC.

The V call is TRBV29-1, the J call TRBJ2-7; tentative D call: TRBD2 (6 bases). The CDR3 covers 13 residues. Germline assignment: CDR1 SQVTM and CDR2 ANQGSEA. The germline V and J ends were trimmed by 4 bases and 2 bases, with 12 bases remaining between them. The CDR3 region is CSVGGGETYEQYF. CDR3 sequence (DNA): TGCAGCGTTGGGGGAGGTGAAACCTACGAGCAGTACTTC.

The chain combines TRBV29-1 with TRBJ2-7, with TRBD2 identical over 7 bases. From germline, CDR1 is SQVTM and CDR2 ANQGSEA. V lost 2 bases to trimming and J lost 4 bases; unmatched junction nucleotides: 5. The CDR3 consists of 13 residues. Here the CDR3 reads CSVEFGEGYEQYF. CDR3 sequence (DNA): TGCAGCGTTGAATTTGGGGAGGGGTACGAGCAGTACTTC.

The genes are TRBV18 and TRBJ2-2, with TRBD2 identical over 8 bases. CDR3 length equals 15 residues. The germline gives CDR1 KGHSH, CDR2 LQKENI. V lost 9 bases and J lost 6; bases outside the gene matches: 12. CDR3 amino acids: CASQPAWREAGELFF. The DNA of the CDR3 is TGTGCCAGTCAACCGGCATGGCGGGAGGCCGGGGAGCTGTTTTTT. Filled out from reference TRBV18 and TRBJ2-2, the complete variable domain reads NAGVMQNPRHLVRRRGQEARLRCSPMKGHSHVYWYRQLPEEGLKFMVYLQKENIIDESGMPKERFSAEFPKEGPSILRIQQVVRGDSAAYFCASQPAWREAGELFFGEGSRLTVL.

The CDR3 DNA reads as TGTGCCAGCAGCCAAGAGGCTATTTCCGGGGAGCTGTTTTTT. Its protein is CASSQEAISGELFF. J is TRBJ2-2 and V is TRBV14; D is undetermined. Germline-derived CDR1 and CDR2 are SGHDN and FVKESK. Trimming took off 0 bases at V and 6 bases at J, with 8 bases between the two ends. CDR3 length: 14 amino acids. Filled out from reference TRBV14 and TRBJ2-2, the complete variable domain reads EAGVTQFPSHSVIEKGQTVTLRCDPISGHDNLYWYRRVMGKEIKFLLHFVKESKQDESGMPNNRFLAERTGGTYSTLKVQPAELEDSGVYFCASSQEAISGELFFGEGSRLTVL.

The chain combines TRBV6-6 with TRBJ2-1; D call uncertain. Trimming removed 2 bases at V and 4 bases at J, with 6 bases between. CDR1 is MNHNY, CDR2 SVGAGI, per germline (reference sequence). The CDR3 loop spans 13 amino acids. CDR3 region: CASSYGHYNEQFF. The CDR3 region has the DNA TGTGCCAGCAGTTACGGCCATTACAATGAGCAGTTCTTC.

The J gene is TRBJ2-7, the V gene TRBV29-1; 7 bases agree with TRBD1. CDR3 length: 16 amino acids. V lost 4 bases, J lost 2 bases, and 14 bases stayed unmatched. CDR1 is SQVTM, CDR2 ANQGSEA, per germline. In DNA, the CDR3 is TGCAGCGTTGTAGTACTATCGACAGGGACGACCTACGAGCAGTACTTC. It specifies CSVVVLSTGTTYEQYF.

The V and J genes are TRBV11-2 and TRBJ1-3; D uncertain. Trimming left V 6 bases short and J 3 bases short, with 12 bases between. Per germline, CDR1 SGHAT and CDR2 FQNNGV. The CDR3 runs to 14 residues. The CDR3 sequence is CASRLPGVGNTIYF. In DNA, the CDR3 is TGTGCCAGCAGGCTCCCCGGGGTTGGAAACACCATATATTTT. The full variable domain, completed using reference TRBV11-2 and TRBJ1-3, is EAGVAQSPRYKIIEKRQSVAFWCNPISGHATLYWYQQILGQGPKLLIQFQNNGVVDDSQLPKDRFSAERLKGVDSTLKIQPAKLEDSAVYLCASRLPGVGNTIYFGEGSWLTVV.

The chain combines TRBV2 with TRBJ1-4; D is uncertain. The CDR3 is 15 residues long. With 0 bases removed from V and 2 bases from J, the gap between germline ends came to 7 bases. Germline CDR1 is SNHLY and CDR2 is FYNNEI. CDR3 coding DNA: TGTGCCAGCAGTGAAGCCGACAAGACTAATGAAAAACTGTTTTTT. Protein product: CASSEADKTNEKLFF. The full variable domain, in which reference TRBV2 and TRBJ1-4 provide the parts outside the CDR3, is EPEVTQTPSHQVTQMGQEVILRCVPISNHLYFYWYRQILGQKVEFLVSFYNNEISEKSEIFDDQFSVERPDGSNFTLKIRSTKLEDSAMYFCASSEADKTNEKLFFGSGTQLSVL.